The 24 T cell receptor beta chains below all came from one sample that was sequenced in a study of blood T cell repertoires in COVID-19. TCRdb keeps only in-frame clones here, not all; method: immunoSEQ multiplex PCR. The sample includes over 350,000 clones, 70% to 90% seen only once; the top ten take 0.9% to 1.5%. The sample was PBMCs or T cells enriched from blood (not recorded which). The source of these receptors is a young woman who had recovered from COVID-19.

This sequence joins TRBV7-9 and TRBJ2-7; D is possibly TRBD2 (5 bases). CDR3 length: 13 residues. The V end lost 1 base, the J end lost 5 bases, and 9 bases lay between the germline ends. Germline V CDR1 and CDR2: SEHNR, FQNEAQ (reference sequence). DNA of the CDR3: TGTGCCAGCAGCTTAGAATTTAGCGACGAGCAGTACTTC. Translation: CASSLEFSDEQYF.

The genes are TRBV5-4 and TRBJ1-2; no definite D call. This CDR3 is built from 10 residues. V was trimmed by 5 bases and J by 8 bases, leaving 7 bases between them. Per germline, CDR1 SGHNT and CDR2 YYREEE (reference sequence). For the CDR3, the DNA is TGTGCCAGCAGTGCCCGGGGCTACACCTTC. Translating gives CASSARGYTF.

This clone was observed a single time. This chain links TRBV3-1 (or the pseudogene TRBV3-2) with TRBJ2-7; 9 positions agree with TRBD1. Germline V CDR1 and CDR2: LGHDT, YNNKEL (reference sequence). The CDR3 covers 19 residues. V was clipped by 0 bases and J by 3 bases; unmatched bases: 15. The CDR3 region has the DNA TGTGCCAGCAGCCAAGATATTAGGACCTTACGGGACAGGGACTACGAGCAGTACTTC. It encodes CASSQDIRTLRDRDYEQYF.

This chain links TRBV11-3 with TRBJ2-7, with 9 bases fitting TRBD1. There are 16 residues in the CDR3. The ends lost 1 base at V and 5 bases at J; junction bases unmatched: 9. Germline CDR1 reads SGHNT; CDR2 reads YENEEA. Here the CDR3 reads CASSLGFWGQGDEQYF. The CDR3 DNA follows: TGTGCCAGCAGCTTAGGCTTTTGGGGACAGGGCGACGAGCAGTACTTC.

The rearrangement links TRBV7-3 to TRBJ2-7, with a tentative D call TRBD2 (7 bases). The CDR3 consists of 15 residues. Germline CDR1 is SGHTA and CDR2 is FQGTGA. V lost 5 bases and J lost 5, with 19 bases in between. For the CDR3, the DNA is TGTGCCAGCAGCGCTCTGGGAGGGGGGAAGGACGAGCAGTACTTC. Its translation: CASSALGGGKDEQYF.

This rearrangement joins TRBV12-3 or TRBV12-4 to TRBJ1-1, with 10 bases fitting TRBD1. The CDR3 spans 12 residues. The trim removed 6 bases at V and 7 bases at J, leaving 2 bases unmatched. CDR3 sequence reads: CASSRTGGEAFF. The DNA for the CDR3 is TGTGCCAGCAGCAGGACAGGGGGTGAAGCTTTCTTT.

Details on this clone: Within the sample, other DNA sequences also encode this same CDR3. V gene TRBV4-1 combines with J gene TRBJ1-5; no clear D. V lost 0 bases and J lost 4, with 7 bases in between. Germline CDR1 MGHRA, CDR2 YSYEKL. The CDR3 totals 14 residues. The CDR3 loop reads CASSQDSGNQPQHF. In nucleotides, the CDR3 is TGCGCCAGCAGCCAAGATTCGGGGAATCAGCCCCAGCATTTT.

V usage is TRBV30 and J usage is TRBJ2-2, with TRBD1 identical over 8 bases. This CDR3 spans 16 amino acids. The J segment lost 5 bases and the V segment lost 7 bases, leaving 15 bases of the junction unmatched. The germline gives CDR1 GTSNPN, CDR2 SVGIG (reference sequence). The CDR3 here is CALTAMDRDVTGELFF. The CDR3 DNA is TGTGCCTTAACGGCCATGGACAGGGATGTGACCGGGGAGCTGTTTTTT.

CDR3 amino acids: CASRYTGTEAFF. In DNA form, the CDR3 reads TGTGCCAGCAGGTACACGGGGACTGAAGCTTTCTTT. This sequence joins TRBV6-5 and TRBJ1-1; D uncertain. Germline V gives CDR1 MNHEY, CDR2 SVGAGI. The CDR3 runs to 12 residues. The germline V and J ends were trimmed by 6 bases and 5 bases, with 10 bases remaining between them.

In its sample, this clone was seen once. The chain joins TRBV5-1 to TRBJ2-7; 9 nucleotides match TRBD1. V shed 0 bases, J shed 3 bases, and the junction held 4 bases outside the gene matches. CDR3 length equals 15 residues. Germline V lookup: CDR1 SGHRS, CDR2 YFSETQ. CDR3 DNA sequence: TGCGCCAGCAGCTTGGGGGACAGGGCACTCTACGAGCAGTACTTC. Translated: CASSLGDRALYEQYF.

Details on this clone: Other DNA sequences in this sample translate to the same CDR3. The chain carries TRBV7-2 and TRBJ2-7, with a tentative D call TRBD2 (5 bases). This CDR3 has 13 residues. V was trimmed by 1 base and J by 2 bases, leaving 6 bases between them. CDR1 is SGHTA, CDR2 FQGNSA, per germline. The CDR3 is CASSLVGAYEQYF. CDR3 sequence (DNA): TGTGCCAGCAGCTTAGTCGGGGCCTACGAGCAGTACTTC.

This chain connects TRBV9 to TRBJ1-2; 9 nucleotides match TRBD1. Per the germline V gene, CDR1 is SGDLS and CDR2 is YYNGEE. V lost 0 bases to trimming and J lost 4 bases; unmatched junction nucleotides: 4. The CDR3 totals 15 residues. The CDR3: CASSVGDRAAYGYTF. CDR3 sequence (DNA): TGTGCCAGCAGCGTAGGGGACAGGGCTGCCTATGGCTACACCTTC.

V gene TRBV6-4 combines with J gene TRBJ1-6, with 10 bases identical to TRBD1. Germline V gene lookup returns CDR1 MRHNA and CDR2 SNTAGT. V was pared by 2 bases and J by 5 bases, with 0 bases of the junction left unmatched. The CDR3 contains 15 residues. The CDR3 loop reads CASSDGTGDNSPLHF. In nucleotides, the CDR3 is TGTGCCAGCAGTGACGGGACAGGGGATAATTCACCCCTCCACTTT.

This clone appeared a single time. The V gene is TRBV7-8, the J gene TRBJ1-4; the D is unclear. This CDR3 has 16 amino acids. V dropped 0 bases and J dropped 5 bases, with 13 bases sitting between them. Germline CDR1 SGHVS, CDR2 FQNEAQ. The CDR3, as DNA: TGTGCCAGCAGCTTAGCGCAAAAGGGAGGGAATGAAAAACTGTTTTTT. Protein sequence: CASSLAQKGGNEKLFF.

This chain joins TRBV5-6 and TRBJ2-7; 8 nucleotides match TRBD1. Germline values: CDR1 SGHDT, CDR2 YYEEEE. This CDR3 spans 15 amino acids. V gave up 4 bases and J gave up 3 bases; unmatched junction bases: 9. The CDR3 loop reads CASSGKTGALYEQYF. Here the CDR3 DNA reads TGTGCCAGCAGCGGCAAGACAGGGGCCCTCTACGAGCAGTACTTC. The full variable domain, in which reference TRBV5-6 and TRBJ2-7 provide the parts outside the CDR3, is DAGVTQSPTHLIKTRGQQVTLRCSPKSGHDTVSWYQQALGQGPQFIFQYYEEEERQRGNFPDRFSGHQFPNYSSELNVNALLLGDSALYLCASSGKTGALYEQYFGPGTRLTVT.

J is TRBJ1-1 and V is TRBV6-5; tentatively, D is TRBD1 (6 bases). Trimming pared 4 bases from V and 7 bases from J, leaving 13 bases between. Germline V CDR1 and CDR2: MNHEY, SVGAGI. This CDR3 has 13 residues. CDR3 region: CASSLSTGLEAFF. DNA of the CDR3: TGTGCCAGCAGTTTATCCACAGGGCTTGAAGCTTTCTTT.

The chain couples TRBV28 to TRBJ1-1, with 7 bases fitting TRBD1. The germline V gene encodes CDR1 MDHEN and CDR2 SYDVKM. V shed 3 bases, J shed 1 base, and the junction held 2 bases outside the gene matches. The CDR3 has 14 residues. The CDR3 reads CASSFRTGNTEAFF. The DNA of the CDR3 is TGTGCCAGCAGTTTCAGGACAGGGAACACTGAAGCTTTCTTT.

The chain is built from TRBV6-6 and TRBJ1-3, with 10 positions matching TRBD1. The CDR3 is 15 amino acids. Germline V gives CDR1 MNHNY, CDR2 SVGAGI (reference sequence). J gave up 4 bases and V 6 bases, and 6 bases lay outside the gene matches. This CDR3 is CASSPTGGAGNTIYF. The CDR3 region has the DNA TGTGCCAGCAGCCCGACAGGGGGCGCGGGAAACACCATATATTTT.

The chain uses TRBV30 and TRBJ1-2; 8 bases map to TRBD1. V shed 5 bases, J shed 1 base, and the junction held 6 bases outside the gene matches. The CDR3 is made up of 14 amino acids. The germline V gene has CDR1 GTSNPN and CDR2 SVGIG (reference sequence). CDR3 region: CAWVDDRGNYGYTF. In DNA, the CDR3 is TGTGCCTGGGTTGACGACAGGGGTAACTATGGCTACACCTTC. Supplemented by reference TRBV30 and TRBJ1-2, the full variable domain reads SQTIHQWPATLVQPVGSPLSLECTVEGTSNPNLYWYRQAAGRGLQLLFYSVGIGQISSEVPQNLSASRPQDRQFILSSKKLLLSDSGFYLCAWVDDRGNYGYTFGSGTRLTVV.

The chain has TRBV5-4 and TRBJ2-3, with a tentative D call TRBD1 (6 bases). V was shortened by 10 bases and J by 6 bases, with 15 bases between the two germline ends. Germline lookup yields CDR1 SGHNT and CDR2 YYREEE (reference sequence). The CDR3 extends over 12 amino acids. In DNA, the CDR3 is TGTGCCGGACAGTCCCGAGGGGATACGCAGTATTTT. Translating it yields CAGQSRGDTQYF.

The J gene is TRBJ2-2, the V gene TRBV7-9; D not certain. Per the germline V gene, CDR1 is SEHNR and CDR2 is FQNEAQ (reference sequence). The CDR3 spans 8 residues. Here the CDR3 reads CVHGELFF. CDR3 nucleotides: TGTGTCCATGGGGAGCTGTTTTTT.

This chain connects TRBV2 to TRBJ1-3; D remains unclear. The germline V and J ends were trimmed by 2 bases and 0 bases, with 8 bases remaining between them. Germline V gene lookup returns CDR1 SNHLY and CDR2 FYNNEI. This CDR3 spans 15 amino acids. CDR3: CASSETPVSGNTIYF. CDR3 coding DNA: TGTGCCAGCAGTGAAACGCCAGTCTCTGGAAACACCATATATTTT.

J is TRBJ1-1 and V is TRBV5-6; tentative D call: TRBD1 (5 bases). V was shortened by 1 base and J by 2 bases, with 12 bases between the two germline ends. CDR1 and CDR2 (germline): SGHDT, YYEEEE. This CDR3 has 15 residues. The chain's CDR3 is CASSLPGTLNTEAFF. The CDR3 DNA reads TGTGCCAGCAGCTTGCCGGGGACTCTTAACACTGAAGCTTTCTTT.

The chain uses TRBV10-3 and TRBJ2-1; 10 bases map to TRBD1. The CDR3 is 16 amino acids. Germline V gene data show CDR1 as ENHRY and CDR2 as SYGVKD. Losses at the gene ends were 9 bases for V and 4 bases for J; bases not matched to a gene: 12. DNA of the CDR3: TGTGCCATTCTAGTAAGGGGACAGGGGAATTACAATGAGCAGTTCTTC. It specifies CAILVRGQGNYNEQFF.